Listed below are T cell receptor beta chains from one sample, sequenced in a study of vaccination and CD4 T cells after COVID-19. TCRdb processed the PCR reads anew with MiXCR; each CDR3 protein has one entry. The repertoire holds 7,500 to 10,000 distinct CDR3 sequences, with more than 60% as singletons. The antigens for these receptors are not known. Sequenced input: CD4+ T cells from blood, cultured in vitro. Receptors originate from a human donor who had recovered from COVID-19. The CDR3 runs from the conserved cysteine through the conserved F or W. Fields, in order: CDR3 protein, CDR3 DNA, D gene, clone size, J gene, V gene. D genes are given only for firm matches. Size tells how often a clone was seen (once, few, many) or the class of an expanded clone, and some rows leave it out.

CDR3: CASSLDSHYNSPLHF
DNA: TGTGCCAGCAGCCTCGACAGCCACTATAATTCACCCCTCCACTTT
D: -
size: -
J: TRBJ1-6
V: TRBV6-4

CDR3: CATESGDQKETQYF
DNA: TGTGCCACCGAAAGCGGGGACCAGAAAGAGACCCAGTACTTC
D: TRBD2
size: -
J: TRBJ2-5
V: TRBV15

CDR3: CASSLTAGGSYNEQFF
DNA: TGTGCCAGCAGCTTAACAGCGGGAGGGTCCTACAATGAGCAGTTCTTC
D: TRBD2
size: -
J: TRBJ2-1
V: TRBV7-3

CDR3: CSASGGVPYEQYF
DNA: TGCAGTGCTAGTGGGGGGGTCCCCTACGAGCAGTACTTC
D: TRBD2
size: -
J: TRBJ2-7
V: TRBV20-1

CDR3: CATSGTQNTGELFF
DNA: TGTGCCACCAGTGGGACTCAGAACACCGGGGAGCTGTTTTTT
D: -
size: -
J: TRBJ2-2
V: TRBV24-1

CDR3: CASSPMGQGSLEAFF
DNA: TGTGCCAGCAGCCCCATGGGACAGGGGTCCCTTGAAGCTTTCTTT
D: TRBD1
size: -
J: TRBJ1-1
V: TRBV7-2

CDR3: CASSGPYQSPLHF
DNA: TGTGCCAGCAGTGGCCCGTACCAATCACCCCTCCACTTT
D: -
size: -
J: TRBJ1-6
V: TRBV6-1

CDR3: CASSPSGHQETQYF
DNA: TGTGCCAGCAGCCCCTCGGGGCATCAAGAGACCCAGTACTTC
D: -
size: -
J: TRBJ2-5
V: TRBV7-7

CDR3: CSARGVPNQPQHF
DNA: TGCAGTGCTAGAGGCGTACCGAATCAGCCCCAGCATTTT
D: -
size: -
J: TRBJ1-5
V: TRBV20-1

CDR3: CAWSLDSHTEAFF
DNA: TGTGCCTGGAGTCTGGACAGCCACACTGAAGCTTTCTTT
D: -
size: -
J: TRBJ1-1
V: TRBV30

CDR3: CASSWTSYEQYF
DNA: TGTGCCAGCTCCTGGACTAGTTACGAGCAGTACTTC
D: TRBD2
size: -
J: TRBJ2-7
V: TRBV7-2

CDR3: CASSFRGRSPLHF
DNA: TGTGCCAGCAGCTTCAGGGGACGATCACCCCTCCACTTT
D: -
size: few
J: TRBJ1-6
V: TRBV7-9

CDR3: CASSFLRADSNQPQHF
DNA: TGTGCCAGCAGTTTCCTAAGGGCCGATAGCAATCAGCCCCAGCATTTT
D: -
size: -
J: TRBJ1-5
V: TRBV6-5

CDR3: CSARDGGQGEYGYTF
DNA: TGCAGTGCTAGAGATGGGGGTCAGGGGGAATATGGCTACACCTTC
D: TRBD1
size: few
J: TRBJ1-2
V: TRBV20-1

CDR3: CASSLDNGGYTF
DNA: TGTGCCAGCAGCTTAGATAACGGTGGCTACACCTTC
D: -
size: -
J: TRBJ1-2
V: TRBV7-8

CDR3: CAGSYSNGLDQPQHF
DNA: TGTGCCGGCAGTTACTCGAACGGGTTGGATCAGCCCCAGCATTTT
D: -
size: -
J: TRBJ1-5
V: TRBV6-5

CDR3: CASSPTGGTITGELFF
DNA: TGTGCCAGCAGCCCAACGGGAGGGACGATTACCGGGGAGCTGTTTTTT
D: TRBD2
size: -
J: TRBJ2-2
V: TRBV7-8

CDR3: CSASKGGNTGELFF
DNA: TGCAGTGCTAGTAAAGGGGGAAACACCGGGGAGCTGTTTTTT
D: -
size: -
J: TRBJ2-2
V: TRBV20-1

CDR3: CASSTSGRGNTGELFF
DNA: TGTGCCAGCTCTACTAGCGGGAGGGGGAACACCGGGGAGCTGTTTTTT
D: TRBD2
size: -
J: TRBJ2-2
V: TRBV7-9

CDR3: CATGNDFSYEQYF
DNA: TGTGCCACCGGGAACGATTTCTCCTACGAGCAGTACTTC
D: -
size: -
J: TRBJ2-7
V: TRBV10-3

CDR3: CASSLRGSRDGYTF
DNA: TGTGCCAGCAGTTTACGAGGGAGCAGGGACGGCTACACCTTC
D: -
size: -
J: TRBJ1-2
V: TRBV27

CDR3: CASSIDDRRGQPQHF
DNA: TGTGCCAGTAGTATAGACGACCGGAGGGGCCAGCCCCAGCATTTT
D: -
size: few
J: TRBJ1-5
V: TRBV19

CDR3: CASSLQGSKGYTF
DNA: TGTGCCAGCAGTTTACAGGGTTCTAAAGGCTACACCTTC
D: -
size: medium-sized
J: TRBJ1-2
V: TRBV27

CDR3: CASSPVREYSNQPQHF
DNA: TGTGCCAGCAGCCCCGTGAGGGAGTATAGCAATCAGCCCCAGCATTTT
D: -
size: -
J: TRBJ1-5
V: TRBV21-1

CDR3: CASSGDRAYGYTF
DNA: TGTGCCAGCAGTGGGGACAGGGCATATGGCTACACCTTC
D: TRBD1
size: few
J: TRBJ1-2
V: TRBV25-1

CDR3: CASSYEQAIGYTF
DNA: TGTGCCAGCAGTTATGAGCAGGCGATTGGCTACACCTTC
D: -
size: -
J: TRBJ1-2
V: TRBV6-5

CDR3: CALTTGGRGKNTEAFF
DNA: TGTGCCCTTACTACAGGGGGCCGGGGGAAGAACACTGAAGCTTTCTTT
D: TRBD1
size: -
J: TRBJ1-1
V: TRBV7-9

CDR3: CATSPDRDLGGYTF
DNA: TGTGCCACCAGTCCCGACAGGGATCTGGGTGGCTACACCTTC
D: TRBD1
size: -
J: TRBJ1-2
V: TRBV15

CDR3: CASSVQGIYEQYF
DNA: TGTGCCAGTAGTGTGCAAGGGATTTACGAGCAGTACTTC
D: -
size: -
J: TRBJ2-7
V: TRBV19

CDR3: CASSFRQGSYGYTF
DNA: TGTGCCAGCAGTTTTCGACAGGGAAGCTATGGCTACACCTTC
D: TRBD1
size: few
J: TRBJ1-2
V: TRBV6-5